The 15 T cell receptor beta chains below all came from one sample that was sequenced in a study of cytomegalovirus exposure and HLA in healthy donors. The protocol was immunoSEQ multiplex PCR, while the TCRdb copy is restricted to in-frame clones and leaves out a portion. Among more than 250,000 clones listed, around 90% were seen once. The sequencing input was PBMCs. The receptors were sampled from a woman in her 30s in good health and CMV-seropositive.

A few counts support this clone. The CDR3 DNA sequence: TGTGCCAGCTCCCTAATAGCGGGGGCGAACACCGGGGAGCTGTTTTTT. It codes for CASSLIAGANTGELFF. This chain joins TRBV7-2 and TRBJ2-2; 9 bases align to TRBD2. This CDR3 is built from 16 residues. Germline V gene data show CDR1 as SGHTA and CDR2 as FQGNSA. The V segment lost 8 bases and the J segment 0 bases; nucleotides outside the gene matches: 7.

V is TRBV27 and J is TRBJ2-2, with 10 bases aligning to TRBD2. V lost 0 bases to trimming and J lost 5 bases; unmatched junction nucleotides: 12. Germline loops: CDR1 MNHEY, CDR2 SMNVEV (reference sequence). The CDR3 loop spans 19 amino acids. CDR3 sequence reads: CASSLSSFSGGFATGELFF. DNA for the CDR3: TGTGCCAGCAGTTTATCGAGCTTTAGCGGGGGGTTCGCGACCGGGGAGCTGTTTTTT.

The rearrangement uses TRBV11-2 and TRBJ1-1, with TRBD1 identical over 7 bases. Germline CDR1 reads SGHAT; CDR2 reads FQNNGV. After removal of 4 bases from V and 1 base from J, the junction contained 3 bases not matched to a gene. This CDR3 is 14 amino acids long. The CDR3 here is CASSSRDRNTEAFF. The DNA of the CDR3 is TGTGCCAGCAGCTCCCGGGACAGGAACACTGAAGCTTTCTTT.

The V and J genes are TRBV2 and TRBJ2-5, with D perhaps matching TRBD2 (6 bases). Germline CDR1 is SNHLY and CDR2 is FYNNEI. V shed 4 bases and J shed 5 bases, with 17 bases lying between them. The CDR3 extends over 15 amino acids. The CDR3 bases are TGTGCCAGCAGTGGAGATATAGTAGCGGATGAGACCCAGTACTTC. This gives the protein CASSGDIVADETQYF.

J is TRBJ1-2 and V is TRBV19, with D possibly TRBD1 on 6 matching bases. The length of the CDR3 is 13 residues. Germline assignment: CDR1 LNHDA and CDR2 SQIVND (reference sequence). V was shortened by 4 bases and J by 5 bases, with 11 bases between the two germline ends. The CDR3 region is CASSTQGRYGYTF. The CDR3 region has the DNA TGTGCCAGTAGTACACAGGGAAGATATGGCTACACCTTC.

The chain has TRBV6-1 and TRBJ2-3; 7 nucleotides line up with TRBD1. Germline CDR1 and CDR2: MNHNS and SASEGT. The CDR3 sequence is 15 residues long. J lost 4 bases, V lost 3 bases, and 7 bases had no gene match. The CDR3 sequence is CASSEDHRGADTQYF. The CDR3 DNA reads TGTGCCAGCAGTGAGGACCACAGGGGCGCAGATACGCAGTATTTT.

The CDR3 region is CASSLIVAGEQFF. CDR3 nucleotide sequence: TGTGCCAGCAGCTTAATTGTAGCTGGTGAGCAGTTCTTC. V usage is TRBV7-3 and J usage is TRBJ2-1; no clear D. CDR3 length equals 13 residues. Germline V gene lookup returns CDR1 SGHTA and CDR2 FQGTGA. V was shortened by 1 base and J by 9 bases, with 10 bases between the two germline ends.

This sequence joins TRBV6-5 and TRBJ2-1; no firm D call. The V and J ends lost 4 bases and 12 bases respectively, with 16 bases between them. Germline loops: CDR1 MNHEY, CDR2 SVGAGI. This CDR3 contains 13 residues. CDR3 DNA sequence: TGTGCCAGCAGTTTATCGGTCGACCACCGGCAGTTCTTC. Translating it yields CASSLSVDHRQFF.

The CDR3 region has the DNA TGTGCCAACGGGGACAGCGGGCCTAAAGAGACCCAGTACTTC. Amino acids: CANGDSGPKETQYF. The chain recombines TRBV6-1 with TRBJ2-5, with D perhaps TRBD1 (7 bases). The CDR3 covers 14 residues. CDR1 is MNHNS and CDR2 is SASEGT in the germline V gene. Trimming stripped 10 bases from V and 3 bases from J, with 18 bases between.

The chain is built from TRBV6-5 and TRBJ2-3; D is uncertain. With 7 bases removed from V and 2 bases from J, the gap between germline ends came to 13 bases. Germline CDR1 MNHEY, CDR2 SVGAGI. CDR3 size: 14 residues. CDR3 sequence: CASKTLDLTDTQYF. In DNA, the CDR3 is TGTGCCAGCAAAACCCTGGACCTCACAGATACGCAGTATTTT.

The CDR3 loop reads CASSLANGVGNEQFF. CDR3 nucleotides: TGCGCCAGCAGCTTGGCGAATGGAGTAGGCAATGAGCAGTTCTTC. The chain recombines TRBV5-1 with TRBJ2-1; D is ambiguous. CDR1 is SGHRS and CDR2 is YFSETQ in the germline V gene. The CDR3 extends over 15 amino acids. V was shortened by 0 bases and J by 6 bases, with 13 bases between the two germline ends.

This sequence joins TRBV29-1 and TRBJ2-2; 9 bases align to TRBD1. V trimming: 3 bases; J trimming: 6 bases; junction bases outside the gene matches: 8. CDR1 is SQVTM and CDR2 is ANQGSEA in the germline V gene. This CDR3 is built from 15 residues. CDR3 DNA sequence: TGCAGCGTTGACCAGACAGGGGGTAAATCCGGGGAGCTGTTTTTT. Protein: CSVDQTGGKSGELFF.

CDR3 coding DNA: TGTGCCAGCAGCTTTCATCAGACAGCTCCCCGGTTCTCCTACAATGAGCAGTTCTTC. Amino acids: CASSFHQTAPRFSYNEQFF. This chain connects TRBV7-6 to TRBJ2-1, with a possible D match to TRBD1 (5 bases). CDR1 is SGHVS, CDR2 FNYEAQ, per germline. Deletions cut 3 bases from V and 0 bases from J, with 21 bases between. The CDR3 has 19 amino acids.

The CDR3 DNA follows: TGTGCCAGCAGACTCCCCCCCGAGCAGTACTTC. Protein: CASRLPPEQYF. V gene TRBV6-5 combines with J gene TRBJ2-7; D call uncertain. Germline V lookup: CDR1 MNHEY, CDR2 SVGAGI. Trimming stripped 6 bases from V and 6 bases from J, with 9 bases between. CDR3 length: 11 residues.

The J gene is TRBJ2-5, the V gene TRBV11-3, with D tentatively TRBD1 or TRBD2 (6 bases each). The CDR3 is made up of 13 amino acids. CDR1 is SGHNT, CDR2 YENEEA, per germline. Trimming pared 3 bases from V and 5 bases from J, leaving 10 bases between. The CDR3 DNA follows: TGTGCCAGCAGCTTGGGGGGCGGCGAGACCCAGTACTTC. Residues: CASSLGGGETQYF.